Following are 9 T cell receptor beta chains from one sample sequenced in a study of identifying expanded T cells in peripheral blood. Measured with immunoSEQ multiplex PCR; TCRdb has only the in-frame clones, and not every one. The repertoire holds around 130,000 clones, with 86% as singletons. Sample: blood. The receptors come from a person aged 18-70 years in good health.

This chain links TRBV5-1 with TRBJ1-2; D call uncertain. The CDR3 has 17 amino acids. Looked up from germline, CDR1 is SGHRS and CDR2 is YFSETQ. V was pared by 0 bases and J by 4 bases, with 19 bases between. Written as DNA, the CDR3 is TGCGCCAGCAGCTTGGAGGGTACGCGGCCCCCAATCTATGGCTACACCTTC. Residues: CASSLEGTRPPIYGYTF.

The chain is built from TRBV19 and TRBJ1-2, with TRBD1 matching 9 bases. The CDR3 contains 16 residues. V was clipped by 7 bases and J by 5 bases; unmatched bases: 14. From germline, CDR1 is LNHDA and CDR2 SQIVND (reference sequence). CDR3 nucleotides: TGTGCCAGTACAACAGGGGGCCCCATGAGAAGGTATGGCTACACCTTC. This encodes CASTTGGPMRRYGYTF.

The J gene is TRBJ2-7, the V gene TRBV6-5; the D gene is possibly TRBD2 (5 bases). Trimming shortened V by 5 bases and J by 4 bases, and 12 bases separated the two germline ends. Germline values: CDR1 MNHEY, CDR2 SVGAGI. This CDR3 comprises 13 residues. CDR3 sequence (DNA): TGTGCCAGCAGTGGACTCGGCGGGTACGAGCAGTACTTC. This encodes CASSGLGGYEQYF.

The chain recombines TRBV6-6 with TRBJ2-1; possible D gene TRBD2, 6 bases. The germline gives CDR1 MNHNY, CDR2 SVGAGI (reference sequence). V was clipped by 7 bases and J by 2 bases, with 15 bases between them. The CDR3 has 15 residues. The CDR3 loop is CASTQWGDPYNEQFF. In nucleotides, the CDR3 is TGTGCCAGCACCCAGTGGGGGGATCCCTACAATGAGCAGTTCTTC.

CDR3 nucleotide sequence: TGTGCCAGCAGCCGGGCTAGCGGGGGGAGTTTGGGTCAAGAGACCCAGTACTTC. Translation: CASSRASGGSLGQETQYF. The gene calls are TRBV4-2 and TRBJ2-5; TRBD2 matches at 11 bases. V trimming: 4 bases; J trimming: 2 bases; junction bases outside the gene matches: 12. CDR3 size: 18 residues. Germline-derived CDR1 and CDR2 are LGHNA and YNFKEQ.

This chain uses TRBV9 with TRBJ1-3, with D possibly TRBD1 on 6 matching bases. V was trimmed by 0 bases and J by 0 bases, leaving 10 bases between them. The CDR3 has 16 residues. CDR1 is SGDLS and CDR2 is YYNGEE in the germline V gene. The CDR3 nucleotides read TGTGCCAGCAGCGTAGAGATCAGGGGCTCTGGAAACACCATATATTTT. This codes for CASSVEIRGSGNTIYF.

J is TRBJ1-1 and V is TRBV5-1; a weak D match, TRBD1 (5 bases). This CDR3 is 14 amino acids long. Germline CDR1 and CDR2: SGHRS and YFSETQ. Trimming stripped 0 bases from V and 5 bases from J, with 11 bases between. This CDR3 is CASSLAGKGTEAFF. The CDR3 DNA reads as TGCGCCAGCAGCTTGGCAGGGAAAGGGACTGAAGCTTTCTTT. The complete variable domain, with remaining parts taken from reference TRBV5-1 and TRBJ1-1, reads KAGVTQTPRYLIKTRGQQVTLSCSPISGHRSVSWYQQTPGQGLQFLFEYFSETQRNKGNFPGRFSGRQFSNSRSEMNVSTLELGDSALYLCASSLAGKGTEAFFGQGTRLTVV.

This chain links TRBV5-1 with TRBJ2-1, with 7 bases lining up with TRBD2. This CDR3 has 13 amino acids. Per germline, CDR1 SGHRS and CDR2 YFSETQ. V lost 4 bases to trimming and J lost 7 bases; unmatched junction nucleotides: 5. In DNA form, the CDR3 reads TGCGCCAGCAGCATCGGGGGAGGGAATGAGCAGTTCTTC. As protein: CASSIGGGNEQFF.

The chain has TRBV27 and TRBJ2-4; the D gene is possibly TRBD1 (5 bases). CDR1 and CDR2 (germline): MNHEY, SMNVEV (reference sequence). The CDR3 runs to 12 residues. Trimming left V 4 bases short and J 6 bases short, with 7 bases between. CDR3 DNA: TGTGCCAGCAGTTATCAGGGAAACATTCAGTACTTC. Amino acids: CASSYQGNIQYF.